These 21 T cell receptor beta chains share one sample of origin, sequenced in a study of shared clonotypes between healthy human individuals (dated by TCRdb to about 2020). The method behind the library was the immunoSEQ multiplex PCR assay. As stored in TCRdb, this immuneACCESS dataset retains in-frame rearrangements with V and J assigned. A fraction of the clones does not appear; measured against another copy, unresolved V genes explain less than half of the discrepancy, and the remainder lacks a known reason. The sample table contains 2 million to 2.5 million clones; only one count was recorded for around 95% of them. Of the sample, about 0.13% is held by the ten largest clones. Source material: naive CD4+ T cells sorted from blood. The cell subset or site label for this specimen denotes: CD45RA+ positively selected. The receptors were gathered from a man aged 18 to 29 in good health.

The chain has TRBV19 and TRBJ2-7, with TRBD2 matching 10 bases. The length of the CDR3 is 14 residues. After removal of 5 bases from V and 7 bases from J, the junction contained 8 bases not matched to a gene. Per the germline V gene, CDR1 is LNHDA and CDR2 is SQIVND (reference sequence). The CDR3 spells CASSLAGARGEQYF. The CDR3 DNA is TGTGCCAGTAGTCTAGCGGGAGCCAGAGGGGAGCAGTACTTC.

This rearrangement joins TRBV18 to TRBJ2-5, with D possibly TRBD1 on 6 matching bases. CDR1 is KGHSH and CDR2 is LQKENI in the germline V gene. The length of the CDR3 is 14 residues. Trimming pared 6 bases from V and 2 bases from J, leaving 13 bases between. The CDR3 sequence is CASSLRQVQETQYF. CDR3 DNA: TGTGCCAGCTCCCTGAGACAGGTACAAGAGACCCAGTACTTC.

A word on this clone: Other DNA sequences from this sample encode an identical CDR3 as well. This chain links TRBV5-1 with TRBJ1-2; 10 bases are a match to TRBD1. This CDR3 spans 14 amino acids. After removal of 4 bases from V and 4 bases from J, the junction contained 4 bases not matched to a gene. Germline V gene lookup returns CDR1 SGHRS and CDR2 YFSETQ. Written as DNA, the CDR3 is TGCGCCAGCAGCCCGGGACAGGGGACCTATGGCTACACCTTC. The encoded protein is CASSPGQGTYGYTF.

On this clone itself: This sample also contains other DNA sequences that code for the same CDR3. The chain joins TRBV18 to TRBJ1-1; possibly TRBD1 for D (6 bases). In germline, CDR1 is KGHSH, CDR2 LQKENI. Trimming shortened V by 3 bases and J by 0 bases, and 11 bases separated the two germline ends. CDR3 length equals 15 residues. CDR3 loop: CASSPTGNMNTEAFF. CDR3 coding DNA: TGTGCCAGCTCACCTACAGGGAACATGAACACTGAAGCTTTCTTT.

The J gene is TRBJ1-1, the V gene TRBV7-9; 7 bases match TRBD1. Losses at the gene ends were 1 base for V and 3 bases for J; bases not matched to a gene: 2. The CDR3 length is 14 residues. CDR1 is SEHNR and CDR2 is FQNEAQ in the germline V gene (reference sequence). CDR3 nucleotide sequence: TGTGCCAGCAGCTTAGGACAGGGATACACTGAAGCTTTCTTT. Its protein product is CASSLGQGYTEAFF.

This chain links TRBV30 with TRBJ1-4, with unresolved D. Germline CDR1 GTSNPN, CDR2 SVGIG (reference sequence). Trimming left V 2 bases short and J 4 bases short, with 14 bases between. The CDR3 consists of 15 residues. Here the CDR3 reads CAWSRLRLNNEKLFF. CDR3 sequence (DNA): TGTGCCTGGAGTCGATTGCGTCTCAATAATGAAAAACTGTTTTTT.

On this clone itself: At the DNA level, this CDR3 is encoded by other sequences in the same sample as well. This sequence joins TRBV7-2 and TRBJ2-7, with 8 bases matching TRBD1. J gave up 3 bases and V 5 bases, and 6 bases lay outside the gene matches. The CDR3 contains 14 residues. CDR1 is SGHTA and CDR2 is FQGNSA in the germline V gene. This CDR3 reads CASSPRQGSYEQYF. The CDR3 DNA reads as TGTGCCAGCAGCCCACGACAGGGGAGCTACGAGCAGTACTTC.

Here the CDR3 DNA reads TGTGCCAGCAGCTTTTTGGGGTCCACCTACAATGAGCAGTTCTTC. Translation: CASSFLGSTYNEQFF. This chain connects TRBV5-6 to TRBJ2-1; D ambiguous. Germline loops: CDR1 SGHDT, CDR2 YYEEEE. The CDR3 totals 15 residues. V was clipped by 2 bases and J by 2 bases, with 11 bases between them. Together with reference TRBV5-6 and TRBJ2-1, the CDR3 gives the full variable domain: DAGVTQSPTHLIKTRGQQVTLRCSPKSGHDTVSWYQQALGQGPQFIFQYYEEEERQRGNFPDRFSGHQFPNYSSELNVNALLLGDSALYLCASSFLGSTYNEQFFGPGTRLTVL.

The J gene is TRBJ1-1, the V gene TRBV9, with D perhaps TRBD1 (6 bases). The CDR3 totals 15 residues. V shed 3 bases and J shed 5 bases, with 17 bases lying between them. The germline gives CDR1 SGDLS, CDR2 YYNGEE. The CDR3 nucleotides are TGTGCCAGCAGCGAGGCCCCGGACAGAAAGACTGAAGCTTTCTTT. Translated, it gives CASSEAPDRKTEAFF.

The chain links TRBV6-4 to TRBJ1-4; weak D call: TRBD1 (6 bases). Trimming shortened V by 7 bases and J by 5 bases, and 14 bases separated the two germline ends. Germline CDR1 and CDR2: MRHNA and SNTAGT. The CDR3 runs to 14 residues. The CDR3 region is CASTQTGRNEKLFF. The DNA for the CDR3 is TGTGCCAGCACCCAGACAGGCAGAAATGAAAAACTGTTTTTT.

The chain has TRBV5-1 and TRBJ1-6, with 8 bases matching TRBD1. V gave up 4 bases and J gave up 8 bases; unmatched junction bases: 5. The germline gives CDR1 SGHRS, CDR2 YFSETQ. The CDR3 is 14 amino acids. The CDR3, as DNA: TGCGCCAGCAGCGCCACGACAGGGGATTCACCCCTCCACTTT. Protein sequence: CASSATTGDSPLHF.

The rearrangement joins TRBV7-8 to TRBJ1-2; 9 positions agree with TRBD1. Trimming removed 2 bases from V and 5 bases from J; junction bases left unmatched: 18. The V gene's germline CDR1 is SGHVS and CDR2 FQNEAQ. The CDR3 extends over 19 amino acids. The CDR3 nucleotides are TGTGCCAGCAGCTTATCCCCGTCGGGACGGAGGACAGGGGATTATGGCTACACCTTC. This sequence encodes CASSLSPSGRRTGDYGYTF.

The chain couples TRBV27 to TRBJ1-2; tentative D call: TRBD1 (6 bases). This CDR3 spans 15 amino acids. Germline values: CDR1 MNHEY, CDR2 SMNVEV (reference sequence). Trimming left V 3 bases short and J 4 bases short, with 15 bases between. The CDR3 is CASSFRGLRGYGYTF. CDR3 coding DNA: TGTGCCAGCAGTTTCCGGGGGCTTAGGGGCTATGGCTACACCTTC.

This chain joins TRBV5-1 and TRBJ2-5, with D perhaps matching TRBD1 or TRBD2 (5 bases each). The CDR3 is 15 amino acids. V shed 4 bases and J shed 0 bases, with 13 bases lying between them. The germline CDR1 and CDR2 sequences are SGHRS and YFSETQ. Here the CDR3 DNA reads TGCGCCAGCAGCCCCGGGACGGGCCACCAAGAGACCCAGTACTTC. Protein sequence: CASSPGTGHQETQYF.

This sequence joins TRBV5-6 and TRBJ1-1; D remains unclear. Trimming took off 0 bases at V and 6 bases at J, with 9 bases between the two ends. Germline V gene lookup returns CDR1 SGHDT and CDR2 YYEEEE. The CDR3 is made up of 13 amino acids. CDR3 DNA: TGTGCCAGCAGCTTGGCGGGTATCTCTGAAGCTTTCTTT. It codes for CASSLAGISEAFF.

The rearrangement joins TRBV5-4 to TRBJ2-5, with D possibly TRBD1 on 6 matching bases. The CDR3 totals 14 residues. V dropped 2 bases and J dropped 2 bases, with 10 bases sitting between them. Germline V gene sequence: CDR1 SGHNT, CDR2 YYREEE (reference sequence). CDR3 coding DNA: TGTGCCAGCAGCTTCGGACAGACTCAAGAGACCCAGTACTTC. The encoded protein is CASSFGQTQETQYF.

The V and J genes are TRBV12-5 and TRBJ1-5, with 7 positions matching TRBD1. Germline loops: CDR1 LGHNT, CDR2 FRNRAP. The CDR3 has 14 amino acids. Trimming at V came to 8 bases and at J to 1 base, leaving 5 bases not matched to a gene. CDR3 sequence: CASSVGQSNQPQHF. CDR3 nucleotide sequence: TGTGCTAGTTCGGTGGGACAGAGCAATCAGCCCCAGCATTTT.

The chain employs TRBV7-2 and TRBJ1-1; 8 bases align to TRBD1. Germline V gene sequence: CDR1 SGHTA, CDR2 FQGNSA. This CDR3 is 17 amino acids long. V shed 3 bases, J shed 7 bases, and the junction held 16 bases outside the gene matches. CDR3 nucleotide sequence: TGTGCCAGCAGCTTCTCCAGGGGGCAGGGTTCGGTGGGTGAAGCTTTCTTT. This sequence encodes CASSFSRGQGSVGEAFF.

The chain has TRBV19 and TRBJ1-1; the D gene is possibly TRBD1 (5 bases). Trimming cost V 1 base and J 3 bases, with 12 bases left between them. This CDR3 contains 15 residues. Per germline, CDR1 LNHDA and CDR2 SQIVND (reference sequence). This CDR3 reads CASSIVSGRYTEAFF. The DNA of the CDR3 is TGTGCCAGTAGTATAGTGTCAGGGAGGTACACTGAAGCTTTCTTT.

The chain employs TRBV6-1 and TRBJ1-2; no clear D gene. This CDR3 spans 13 amino acids. Trimming left V 1 base short and J 5 bases short, with 8 bases between. The germline V gene has CDR1 MNHNS and CDR2 SASEGT. The CDR3 here is CASSEGALYGYTF. CDR3 DNA: TGTGCCAGCAGTGAAGGAGCCCTTTATGGCTACACCTTC.

The CDR3 sequence: CADQGGSNYGYTF. The CDR3 coding sequence is TGTGCCGACCAGGGGGGATCTAACTATGGCTACACCTTC. The rearrangement uses TRBV28 and TRBJ1-2, with 7 bases aligning to TRBD1. Germline CDR1 is MDHEN and CDR2 is SYDVKM. The CDR3 has 13 residues. V gave up 11 bases and J gave up 0 bases; unmatched junction bases: 6.